This T cell receptor beta chain appears in the sequencing data of a study of T cells in Graves' hyperthyroidism and ophthalmopathy. Among the patients, aged 18 to 65, hyperthyroidism was newly diagnosed and had lasted under 2 months. Patients with uncontrolled infections, other autoimmune diseases, pregnancy or lactation were excluded. Blood was sampled at initial diagnosis of hyperthyroidism, prior to onset of any ophthalmopathy symptoms. The CDR3 contains 14 residues. V was trimmed by 3 bases and J by 1 base, leaving 6 bases between them. This clonotype was counted many times. The antigen is not known. TCR beta CDR3 regions were amplified from RNA transcripts. Primed by the HTBI set, a first-round RT-PCR was run on the TCR CDR3. MiXCR, applied by TCRdb to the multiplex PCR reads, yields one record per CDR3 protein. The sample holds fewer than 450,000 distinct CDR3 sequences, roughly 15% seen once.

Notes on the study in general: Blood also carried most thyroid clonotypes expanded above 0.001.

This clonotype was sampled from a woman aged 25 to 39 with Graves' hyperthyroidism that later progressed to Graves' ophthalmopathy. This chain uses TRBV12-3 or TRBV12-4 with TRBJ1-4; D remains ambiguous. Sample: blood. The CDR3 bases are TGTGCCAGCAGTTTGGGCAGAACTAATGAAAAACTGTTTTTT. Translated, it gives CASSLGRTNEKLFF.